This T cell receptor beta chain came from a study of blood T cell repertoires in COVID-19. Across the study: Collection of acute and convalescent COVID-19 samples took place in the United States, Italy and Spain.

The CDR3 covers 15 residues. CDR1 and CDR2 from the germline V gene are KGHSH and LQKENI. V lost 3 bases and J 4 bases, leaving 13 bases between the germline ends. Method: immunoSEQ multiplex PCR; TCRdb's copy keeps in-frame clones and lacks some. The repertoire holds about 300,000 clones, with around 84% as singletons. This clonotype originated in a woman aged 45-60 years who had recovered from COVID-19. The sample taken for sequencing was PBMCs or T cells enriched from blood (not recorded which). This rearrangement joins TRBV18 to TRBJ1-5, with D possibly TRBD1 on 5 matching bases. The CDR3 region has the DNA TGTGCCAGCTCACCGATCGACAGAAGTAATCAGCCCCAGCATTTT. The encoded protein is CASSPIDRSNQPQHF.